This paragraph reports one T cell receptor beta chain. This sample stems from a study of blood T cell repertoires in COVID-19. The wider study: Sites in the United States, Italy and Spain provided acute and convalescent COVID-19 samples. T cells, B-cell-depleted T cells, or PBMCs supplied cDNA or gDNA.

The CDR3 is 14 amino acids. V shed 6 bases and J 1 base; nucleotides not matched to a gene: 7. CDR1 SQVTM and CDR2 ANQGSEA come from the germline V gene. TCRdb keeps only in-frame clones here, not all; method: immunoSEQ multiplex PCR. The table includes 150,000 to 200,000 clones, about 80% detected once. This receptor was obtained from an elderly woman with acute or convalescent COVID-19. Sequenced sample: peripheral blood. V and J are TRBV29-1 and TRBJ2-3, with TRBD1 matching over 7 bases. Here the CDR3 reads CSVDRDQGTDTQYF. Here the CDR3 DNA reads TGCAGCGTCGACAGGGATCAAGGCACAGATACGCAGTATTTT.